The 29 T cell receptor beta chains in this list originate from one sample, sequenced in a study of early T cells in non-severe SARS-CoV-2 infection. TCRdb re-called the 5' RACE reads through MiXCR, storing one row per CDR3 protein. The sample has some 58,000 distinct CDR3 sequences; around 13% are singletons. Input material: whole blood. The receptors stem from an adult who was a healthcare worker with PCR-confirmed SARS-CoV-2 infection or an uninfected control (not recorded which).

Concerning this clonotype itself: Germline and junction disagree at one end, which may indicate a read error. The rearrangement links TRBV29-1 to TRBJ1-1, with D hard to call. Per germline, CDR1 SQVTM and CDR2 ANQGSEA. The CDR3 length is 12 residues. The CDR3 protein is CSVEWGGTEAFF. The CDR3 region has the DNA TGCAGCGTGGAATGGGGTGGAACTGAAGCCTTCTTT.

This chain links TRBV30 with TRBJ2-7, with TRBD1 as a possible D gene (6 bases). V lost 7 bases to trimming and J lost 0 bases, with 10 bases between them. CDR1 and CDR2 (germline): GTSNPN, SVGIG (reference sequence). The CDR3 spans 12 residues. The CDR3 loop reads CAFNRASYEQYF. The CDR3 DNA reads as TGTGCCTTCAACAGGGCCTCCTACGAGCAGTACTTC.

This clonotype was observed at least ten times. The gene calls are TRBV20-1 and TRBJ2-7; 8 bases fit TRBD1. Germline V CDR1 and CDR2: DFQATT, SNEGSKA (reference sequence). With 3 bases clipped from V and 4 bases from J, the junction kept 5 bases outside the gene matches. The CDR3 spans 13 residues. CDR3 in DNA: TGCAGTGCTAGGGAGGACAGGGATTACGAGCAGTACTTC. Its protein product is CSAREDRDYEQYF.

Remarks on this clonotype: An end of the junction does not agree with germline; a read error may underlie this. CDR3 bases: TGTGCCAGTAGCGGACAGGGTGGGGGCTACGAGCAGTACTTT. Residues: CASSGQGGGYEQYF. The V call is TRBV19, the J call TRBJ2-7, with 8 bases matching TRBD1. CDR1 LNHDA and CDR2 SQIVND come from the germline V gene (reference sequence). CDR3 length equals 14 residues.

This clonotype was picked up many times. The chain combines TRBV10-3 with TRBJ2-2; 7 bases fit TRBD1. Germline CDR1 and CDR2: ENHRY and SYGVKD. The CDR3 extends over 17 amino acids. V shed 0 bases, J shed 1 base, and the junction held 5 bases outside the gene matches. In DNA form, the CDR3 reads TGTGCCATCAGTGAGTCCTTGGGACAGATGAACACCGGGGAGCTGTTTTTT. Its translation: CAISESLGQMNTGELFF.

V and J are TRBV18 and TRBJ2-7; possible D gene TRBD1, 5 bases. Germline values: CDR1 KGHSH, CDR2 LQKENI. Trimming pared 1 base from V and 11 bases from J, leaving 21 bases between. The CDR3 covers 15 residues. CDR3: CASSPRFREGPLEYF. In DNA, the CDR3 is TGTGCCAGCTCACCACGATTCAGGGAAGGCCCGTTGGAGTACTTC.

This clonotype was seen many times. The V call is TRBV20-1, the J call TRBJ1-6; no clear D. Germline CDR1 reads DFQATT; CDR2 reads SNEGSKA (reference sequence). This CDR3 contains 14 residues. Trimming stripped 6 bases from V and 8 bases from J, with 17 bases between. CDR3 amino acids: CSATPGWRDSPLHF. CDR3 coding DNA: TGCAGTGCCACCCCGGGGTGGAGGGATTCACCCCTCCACTTT.

This clonotype was found a few times. This chain uses TRBV6-1 with TRBJ1-6; no reliable D call. This CDR3 region has 14 residues. Trimming left V 6 bases short and J 8 bases short, with 14 bases between. Germline V gene sequence: CDR1 MNHNS, CDR2 SASEGT. The CDR3 region is CASRPSRRDSPLHF. The CDR3 region has the DNA TGTGCCAGCAGGCCCAGCCGACGGGATTCACCCCTCCACTTT.

The V and J genes are TRBV7-8 and TRBJ2-1; D possibly uses TRBD1 or TRBD2 (7 bases each). Germline assignment: CDR1 SGHVS and CDR2 FQNEAQ. V was cut by 6 bases and J by 5 bases, with 14 bases left in between. The CDR3 covers 14 residues. CDR3 residues: CASSPTGRDNEQFF. CDR3 nucleotide sequence: TGTGCCAGCAGTCCGACAGGGAGGGACAATGAGCAGTTCTTC.

CDR3 sequence: CASSQEAGYTF. CDR3 DNA sequence: TGTGCCAGCAGCCAAGAAGCTGGCTACACCTTC. V is TRBV3-1 and J is TRBJ1-2; unclear D gene. Germline CDR1 is LGHDT and CDR2 is YNNKEL (reference sequence). The CDR3 totals 11 residues. The ends were cut back, 0 bases at V and 7 bases at J, with 3 bases in the middle.

The chain couples TRBV7-9 to TRBJ1-1; no definite D call. Germline-derived CDR1 and CDR2 are SEHNR and FQNEAQ (reference sequence). The CDR3 length is 13 residues. Between the trimmed V and J ends, which lost 2 bases and 8 bases, there was a span of 12 bases. CDR3 sequence: CASSLPPAWEAFF. The CDR3 DNA reads TGTGCCAGCAGCTTACCTCCCGCCTGGGAAGCTTTCTTT. The entire variable domain, with the rest obtained from reference TRBV7-9 and TRBJ1-1, is as follows: DTGVSQNPRHKITKRGQNVTFRCDPISEHNRLYWYRQTLGQGPEFLTYFQNEAQLEKSRLLSDRFSAERPKGSFSTLEIQRTEQGDSAMYLCASSLPPAWEAFFGQGTRLTVV.

Comment on this clonotype: A single base separates this from a much larger clone, so it may be a read error. The chain uses TRBV10-3 and TRBJ1-1, with D perhaps matching TRBD1 (5 bases). Trimming stripped 6 bases from V and 9 bases from J, with 20 bases between. CDR3 length: 14 amino acids. The germline CDR1 and CDR2 sequences are ENHRY and SYGVKD. The CDR3 sequence is CAISDVWNVGQAFF. For the CDR3, the DNA is TGTGCCATCAGCGATGTATGGAATGTGGGACAAGCTTTCTTT.

The CDR3 sequence: CASSSIFYPNQPQHF. DNA for the CDR3: TGTGCCAGCAGCTCGATCTTTTACCCCAATCAGCCCCAGCATTTT. The V call is TRBV5-5, the J call TRBJ1-5; no clear D gene. Germline values: CDR1 SGHKS, CDR2 YYEKEE (reference sequence). The CDR3 contains 15 residues. V lost 3 bases and J 3 bases, leaving 13 bases between the germline ends.

This clonotype was counted between two and nine times. The chain combines TRBV29-1 with TRBJ1-2; TRBD1 matches at 8 bases. The germline V gene encodes CDR1 SQVTM and CDR2 ANQGSEA. The CDR3 spans 11 residues. V was pared by 7 bases and J by 8 bases, with 6 bases of the junction left unmatched. In DNA form, the CDR3 reads TGCAGCGGACAACAGGGGGACGGCTACACCTTC. This codes for CSGQQGDGYTF.

In its sample, this clonotype was seen many times. In DNA, the CDR3 is TGTGCCAGCAGTGAAACTGGCTTAAGCACAGATACGCAGTATTTT. Translating it yields CASSETGLSTDTQYF. J is TRBJ2-3 and V is TRBV2; D is uncertain. Germline CDR1 SNHLY, CDR2 FYNNEI. Trimming removed 2 bases at V and 0 bases at J, with 9 bases between. This CDR3 has 15 residues.

Many counts were recorded for this clonotype. The chain uses TRBV6-4 and TRBJ2-3; tentatively, D is TRBD1 (5 bases). Germline-derived CDR1 and CDR2 are MRHNA and SNTAGT. CDR3 size: 14 residues. The germline V and J ends were trimmed by 0 bases and 1 base, with 5 bases remaining between them. The CDR3 DNA follows: TGTGCCAGCAGTGACTCAGGGGGCACAGATACGCAGTATTTT. Its protein product is CASSDSGGTDTQYF.

The sample holds a few counts of this clonotype. V gene TRBV18 combines with J gene TRBJ1-6; D might be TRBD1 (6 bases). The germline CDR1 and CDR2 sequences are KGHSH and LQKENI. V shed 6 bases and J shed 3 bases, with 9 bases lying between them. The CDR3 totals 14 residues. The CDR3 loop is CASSDSHYNSPLHF. Written as DNA, the CDR3 is TGTGCCAGCTCGGACAGCCACTATAATTCACCCCTCCACTTT.

The chain combines TRBV6-1 with TRBJ1-6; tentative D call: TRBD1 (5 bases). The CDR3 covers 15 residues. Trimming cost V 2 bases and J 7 bases, with 12 bases left between them. Per the germline V gene, CDR1 is MNHNS and CDR2 is SASEGT. In DNA, the CDR3 is TGTGCCAGCAGTGAACGCACAGGTGGGAATTCACCCCTCCACTTT. Translating gives CASSERTGGNSPLHF.

This clonotype was detected ten times or more. This chain's CDR3 is CASSLETGKFYGYTF. The CDR3, as DNA: TGTGCCAGCAGCTTAGAGACAGGGAAATTCTATGGCTACACCTTC. The chain links TRBV7-9 to TRBJ1-2, with 7 bases matching TRBD1. Trimming at V came to 1 base and at J to 4 bases, leaving 6 bases not matched to a gene. Per the germline V gene, CDR1 is SEHNR and CDR2 is FQNEAQ (reference sequence). The CDR3 has 15 residues. Full variable domain (remainder filled in from reference TRBV7-9 and TRBJ1-2): DTGVSQNPRHKITKRGQNVTFRCDPISEHNRLYWYRQTLGQGPEFLTYFQNEAQLEKSRLLSDRFSAERPKGSFSTLEIQRTEQGDSAMYLCASSLETGKFYGYTFGSGTRLTVV.

This clonotype showed up just a few times. The CDR3, as DNA: TGCAGTGCTAGCCTGGCCCTAGCGGGGGGGCGCAATGAGCAGTTCTTC. Its translation: CSASLALAGGRNEQFF. The gene calls are TRBV20-1 and TRBJ2-1; 12 nucleotides line up with TRBD2. The CDR3 spans 16 residues. J gave up 6 bases and V 3 bases, and 9 bases lay outside the gene matches. Germline assignment: CDR1 DFQATT and CDR2 SNEGSKA (reference sequence).

This chain connects TRBV10-3 to TRBJ1-6; 7 bases fit TRBD1. Germline CDR1 reads ENHRY; CDR2 reads SYGVKD. CDR3 length equals 14 residues. J lost 6 bases, V lost 6 bases, and 5 bases had no gene match. The DNA for the CDR3 is TGTGCCATCAGAGGCGGGACAGTTAATTCACCCCTCCACTTT. Its translation is CAIRGGTVNSPLHF.

CDR3 in amino acids: CASSQDRAGSYEQYF. The CDR3 region has the DNA TGCGCCAGCAGCCAAGATCGGGCAGGGAGCTACGAGCAGTACTTC. This chain uses TRBV4-3 with TRBJ2-7; D might be TRBD1 or TRBD2, each matching 5 bases. CDR1 and CDR2 from the germline V gene are LGHNA and YSLEER. V gave up 0 bases and J gave up 3 bases, with 12 bases separating them. CDR3 length equals 15 residues.

The V and J genes are TRBV29-1 and TRBJ1-2; D not resolved. Trimming stripped 0 bases from V and 3 bases from J, with 5 bases between. The CDR3 length is 12 residues. Germline CDR1 is SQVTM and CDR2 is ANQGSEA. The DNA of the CDR3 is TGCAGCGTTGAAGAGAGGCACTATGGCTACACCTTC. This translates into CSVEERHYGYTF.

This clonotype was seen repeatedly, ten times or more. This sequence joins TRBV6-1 and TRBJ1-1, with D hard to call. CDR3 length equals 12 residues. V lost 2 bases and J lost 4, with 5 bases in between. The germline CDR1 and CDR2 sequences are MNHNS and SASEGT. CDR3 loop: CASSEFATEAFF. The CDR3 nucleotides are TGTGCCAGCAGTGAATTCGCCACTGAAGCTTTCTTT.

The chain recombines TRBV9 with TRBJ2-1; 8 nucleotides line up with TRBD1. V lost 6 bases to trimming and J lost 4 bases; unmatched junction nucleotides: 3. Germline V gene lookup returns CDR1 SGDLS and CDR2 YYNGEE. The CDR3 runs 13 residues. DNA of the CDR3: TGTGCCAGCAAAGGACAGGGATACAATGAGCAGTTCTTC. It yields the protein CASKGQGYNEQFF.

V gene TRBV12-3 or TRBV12-4 combines with J gene TRBJ2-3, with D unclear. CDR3 length equals 15 residues. Trimming took off 5 bases at V and 1 base at J, with 13 bases between the two ends. The CDR3 DNA reads as TGTGCCAGCAGTCTCGACATCCTCGGCACAGATACGCAGTATTTT. Amino acids: CASSLDILGTDTQYF.

Comment on this clonotype: A much larger clone differs from this one at a single base, so this may be a read error. The chain has TRBV6-5 and TRBJ2-7, with no clear D. Trimming took off 6 bases at V and 2 bases at J, with 11 bases between the two ends. CDR3 length: 13 residues. The V gene's germline CDR1 is MNHEY and CDR2 SVGAGI. The CDR3 sequence: CASSSVGPYEQYF. In DNA form, the CDR3 reads TGTGCCAGCAGCTCAGTGGGCCCCTACGAGCAGTACTTC.

The rearrangement uses TRBV10-2 and TRBJ1-2; D might be TRBD1 (6 bases). This CDR3 comprises 15 residues. Germline V gene lookup returns CDR1 WSHSY and CDR2 SAAADI. The germline V and J ends were trimmed by 3 bases and 1 base, with 12 bases remaining between them. DNA for the CDR3: TGCGCCAGCAGTGATCCGGCCAGGGGTAACTATGGCTACACCTTC. Protein sequence: CASSDPARGNYGYTF.

This clonotype was observed many times. The chain is built from TRBV6-2 or TRBV6-3 and TRBJ2-1; D possibly corresponds to TRBD1 (5 bases). V was pared by 7 bases and J by 0 bases, with 13 bases between. The CDR3 runs to 15 residues. Germline V gives CDR1 MNHEY, CDR2 SVGEGT. The CDR3 spells CASTWGVSSYNEQFF. CDR3 nucleotides: TGTGCCAGCACTTGGGGCGTCAGCTCCTACAATGAGCAGTTCTTC.